Following are 30 T cell receptor beta chains from one sample sequenced in a study of cytomegalovirus exposure and HLA in healthy donors (dated by TCRdb to 2016 to 2017). The library was produced with the immunoSEQ multiplex PCR assay. The multiplex PCR relied on a mix of 60 forward primers for TCR Vbeta segments and 13 reverse primers for TCR Jbeta segments. TCRdb took this table from immuneACCESS and kept in-frame rearrangements with V and J called. Such tables lack part of the clones; where checked against another copy, unresolved V genes explain under half of the gap, and the rest is unexplained. The record for this sample contains around 50,000 clones. About a sixth of the sample rests with the top ten. The specimen sequenced was PBMCs. The receptor set was obtained from a male donor in good health and CMV-seronegative.

The gene calls are TRBV5-6 and TRBJ1-1; 7 bases map to TRBD1. V lost 4 bases and J lost 4; bases outside the gene matches: 13. CDR1 and CDR2 (germline): SGHDT, YYEEEE. This CDR3 comprises 16 residues. The CDR3 nucleotides read TGTGCCAGCAGCCTCGGGACAGCCCTGGTTGGCACTGAAGCTTTCTTT. The encoded protein is CASSLGTALVGTEAFF.

The V and J genes are TRBV7-3 and TRBJ2-5, with TRBD2 matching 7 bases. The V gene's germline CDR1 is SGHTA and CDR2 FQGTGA. This CDR3 comprises 14 residues. Losses at the gene ends were 4 bases for V and 4 bases for J; bases not matched to a gene: 6. The CDR3 loop is CASSSPGEGETQYF. DNA for the CDR3: TGTGCCAGCAGCTCCCCGGGGGAGGGAGAGACCCAGTACTTC.

V usage is TRBV9 and J usage is TRBJ2-1, with D possibly TRBD2 on 5 matching bases. The CDR3 extends over 14 amino acids. V lost 1 base and J 4 bases, leaving 9 bases between the germline ends. The germline V gene has CDR1 SGDLS and CDR2 YYNGEE. CDR3 DNA: TGTGCCAGCAGCGTACTGGGGAGTTACAATGAGCAGTTCTTC. It yields the protein CASSVLGSYNEQFF.

In regard to this clone: The junction does not match germline at one end; this may be a read error. The rearrangement uses TRBV7-7 and TRBJ2-5, with 8 bases matching TRBD2. Germline V gives CDR1 SSHAT, CDR2 FNYEAQ (reference sequence). The CDR3 spans 14 residues. This CDR3 reads CASSFGGAGETQYF. CDR3 nucleotides: TGTGCTAGCAGCTTCGGGGGGGCCGGTGAGACCCAGTACTTC.

The genes are TRBV18 and TRBJ1-2; 10 nucleotides agree with TRBD1. With V trimmed by 1 base and J by 4 bases, 0 bases remained unmatched. Per the germline V gene, CDR1 is KGHSH and CDR2 is LQKENI. The CDR3 contains 14 residues. The CDR3 is CASSPRDRGYGYTF. CDR3 sequence (DNA): TGTGCCAGCTCACCACGGGACAGGGGCTATGGCTACACCTTC. Using reference TRBV18 and TRBJ1-2 for the parts outside the CDR3, the full variable domain is NAGVMQNPRHLVRRRGQEARLRCSPMKGHSHVYWYRQLPEEGLKFMVYLQKENIIDESGMPKERFSAEFPKEGPSILRIQQVVRGDSAAYFCASSPRDRGYGYTFGSGTRLTVV.

This sequence joins TRBV5-6 and TRBJ1-2; D gene unclear. V lost 2 bases and J 0 bases, leaving 2 bases between the germline ends. Germline V gene lookup returns CDR1 SGHDT and CDR2 YYEEEE. This CDR3 has 12 amino acids. The CDR3 DNA reads TGTGCCAGCAGCTTCTCTAACTATGGCTACACCTTC. This encodes CASSFSNYGYTF.

V is TRBV30 and J is TRBJ2-5; possible D gene TRBD1, 6 bases. The end of the DNA is better explained by TRBJ2-7, so the J call may be wrong. There are 14 residues in the CDR3. Germline CDR1 GTSNPN, CDR2 SVGIG (reference sequence). Here the CDR3 DNA reads TGTGCCTGGAGTGTAGCGACAGGCGTCTACGAGCAGTACTTC. It codes for CAWSVATGVYEQYF.

The chain recombines TRBV27 with TRBJ1-5, with D possibly being TRBD1 (5 bases). Trimming took 0 bases from V and 5 from J, leaving 11 bases between them. The CDR3 loop spans 15 amino acids. Germline V CDR1 and CDR2: MNHEY, SMNVEV (reference sequence). This chain's CDR3 is CASSLSQGRHQPQHF. The CDR3 nucleotides are TGTGCCAGCAGTTTATCTCAGGGAAGACATCAGCCCCAGCATTTT.

The rearrangement uses TRBV6-6 and TRBJ1-2, with TRBD1 matching 7 bases. This CDR3 is 14 amino acids long. Germline CDR1 reads MNHNY; CDR2 reads SVGAGI (reference sequence). The V and J ends lost 6 bases and 7 bases, in that order; junction bases with no gene match: 11. CDR3 sequence (DNA): TGTGCCAGCAGCCGAGAGGACAGGTTTTCTGGCTACACCTTC. Its protein product is CASSREDRFSGYTF.

The chain couples TRBV5-6 to TRBJ1-4; 7 bases map to TRBD1. There are 13 residues in the CDR3. The germline V gene has CDR1 SGHDT and CDR2 YYEEEE. V lost 3 bases to trimming and J lost 4 bases; unmatched junction nucleotides: 0. The CDR3 DNA reads as TGTGCCAGCAGCTACAGGGGTAATGAAAAACTGTTTTTT. Amino acids: CASSYRGNEKLFF. Variable domain in full (rest from reference TRBV5-6 and TRBJ1-4): DAGVTQSPTHLIKTRGQQVTLRCSPKSGHDTVSWYQQALGQGPQFIFQYYEEEERQRGNFPDRFSGHQFPNYSSELNVNALLLGDSALYLCASSYRGNEKLFFGSGTQLSVL.

The J gene is TRBJ1-5, the V gene TRBV11-2; 10 bases align to TRBD1. J was trimmed by 5 bases and V by 1 base; bases with no gene match: 5. This CDR3 contains 16 residues. The germline gives CDR1 SGHAT, CDR2 FQNNGV. CDR3 amino acids: CASSLGADRGDQPQHF. Written as DNA, the CDR3 is TGTGCCAGCAGCTTAGGGGCGGACAGGGGGGATCAGCCCCAGCATTTT.

The V gene is TRBV18, the J gene TRBJ2-7; the match to TRBD1 covers 9 bases. V was pared by 4 bases and J by 6 bases, with 1 base of the junction left unmatched. Per germline, CDR1 KGHSH and CDR2 LQKENI. CDR3 length equals 12 residues. CDR3 coding DNA: TGTGCCAGCTCACGGGACAGGGTCGAGCAGTACTTC. It codes for CASSRDRVEQYF.

The chain has TRBV10-3 and TRBJ2-6; D not certain. The germline CDR1 and CDR2 sequences are ENHRY and SYGVKD. This CDR3 has 16 amino acids. V lost 6 bases and J lost 1, with 13 bases in between. DNA of the CDR3: TGTGCCATCAGGCGGAGTGGGTCTTCTGGGGCCAACGTCCTGACTTTC. It encodes CAIRRSGSSGANVLTF.

The rearrangement links TRBV4-3 to TRBJ2-3; 8 bases fit TRBD2. The germline CDR1 and CDR2 sequences are LGHNA and YSLEER. CDR3 size: 16 residues. V dropped 3 bases and J dropped 1; count of bases not matched to a gene: 6. Here the CDR3 reads CASSQNAGGGTDTQYF. The CDR3 coding sequence is TGCGCCAGCAGCCAGAACGCGGGGGGCGGCACAGATACGCAGTATTTT.

This rearrangement joins TRBV6-1 to TRBJ1-2, with D tentatively TRBD1 (6 bases). In germline, CDR1 is MNHNS, CDR2 SASEGT. The germline V and J ends were trimmed by 2 bases and 3 bases, with 19 bases remaining between them. This CDR3 has 17 residues. The CDR3 DNA is TGTGCCAGCAGTGAACGGTCAGGGGCTACCCAATACTATGGCTACACCTTC. The encoded protein is CASSERSGATQYYGYTF.

The chain couples TRBV4-1 to TRBJ1-2; a weak D match, TRBD1 (6 bases). The CDR3 runs 15 residues. CDR1 and CDR2 (germline): MGHRA, YSYEKL. Trimming left V 0 bases short and J 3 bases short, with 11 bases between. Written as DNA, the CDR3 is TGCGCCAGCAGCCAAGAGGGGGCGGACCACTATGGCTACACCTTC. Residues: CASSQEGADHYGYTF.

V usage is TRBV27 and J usage is TRBJ2-5, with a possible D match to TRBD2 (6 bases). The CDR3 sequence is 13 residues long. With 4 bases removed from V and 5 bases from J, the gap between germline ends came to 11 bases. Germline V gene lookup returns CDR1 MNHEY and CDR2 SMNVEV (reference sequence). Here the CDR3 DNA reads TGTGCCAGCAGTTCGGGGGACTCCGAGACCCAGTACTTC. Translated: CASSSGDSETQYF.

This chain uses TRBV19 with TRBJ2-1, with a weak D call TRBD1 (6 bases). This CDR3 is built from 15 residues. Germline V CDR1 and CDR2: LNHDA, SQIVND (reference sequence). V gave up 0 bases and J gave up 0 bases, with 6 bases separating them. For the CDR3, the DNA is TGTGCCAGTAGTATAGAGGGGGCCTCCTACAATGAGCAGTTCTTC. Translating gives CASSIEGASYNEQFF.

The J gene is TRBJ1-1, the V gene TRBV13; TRBD1 agrees at 7 bases. CDR3 length: 13 amino acids. The trim removed 4 bases at V and 7 bases at J, leaving 6 bases unmatched. From germline, CDR1 is PRHDT and CDR2 FYEKMQ (reference sequence). The CDR3 loop is CASSYRGLGEAFF. In nucleotides, the CDR3 is TGTGCCAGCAGCTATAGGGGGCTGGGTGAAGCTTTCTTT. The full variable domain, its missing parts supplied by reference TRBV13 and TRBJ1-1, is AAGVIQSPRHLIKEKRETATLKCYPIPRHDTVYWYQQGPGQDPQFLISFYEKMQSDKGSIPDRFSAQQFSDYHSELNMSSLELGDSALYFCASSYRGLGEAFFGQGTRLTVV.

This rearrangement joins TRBV10-2 to TRBJ1-5; 9 bases fit TRBD1. CDR1 WSHSY and CDR2 SAAADI come from the germline V gene. With 8 bases clipped from V and 7 bases from J, the junction kept 6 bases outside the gene matches. The CDR3 consists of 13 residues. This chain's CDR3 is CASAGTGTQPQHF. The CDR3 DNA sequence: TGCGCCAGCGCCGGGACAGGGACCCAGCCCCAGCATTTT.

This rearrangement joins TRBV29-1 to TRBJ2-2, with D possibly TRBD1 on 6 matching bases. Germline V gene sequence: CDR1 SQVTM, CDR2 ANQGSEA. The CDR3 contains 15 residues. With 1 base removed from V and 3 bases from J, the gap between germline ends came to 12 bases. CDR3 in DNA: TGCAGCGTTGAAGCCAGCGACAGGTACACCGGGGAGCTGTTTTTT. It is translated as CSVEASDRYTGELFF.

The chain links TRBV29-1 to TRBJ2-7, with a weak D call TRBD2 (6 bases). V was cut by 1 base and J by 6 bases, with 13 bases left in between. This CDR3 comprises 13 residues. Germline V lookup: CDR1 SQVTM, CDR2 ANQGSEA. The CDR3 sequence: CSVEGDLGLEQYF. The CDR3 DNA reads TGCAGCGTTGAAGGGGACTTGGGGCTCGAGCAGTACTTC.

This rearrangement joins TRBV6-5 to TRBJ2-3; 8 bases line up with TRBD2. The ends lost 2 bases at V and 3 bases at J; junction bases unmatched: 4. This CDR3 has 15 residues. CDR1 is MNHEY, CDR2 SVGAGI, per germline. The CDR3 region has the DNA TGTGCCAGCAGTTACGGGCTAGCGGGTACAGATACGCAGTATTTT. The encoded protein is CASSYGLAGTDTQYF.

The chain is built from TRBV5-1 and TRBJ2-7; 8 bases are a match to TRBD2. Trimming at V came to 0 bases and at J to 3 bases, leaving 5 bases not matched to a gene. In germline, CDR1 is SGHRS, CDR2 YFSETQ. The CDR3 spans 15 residues. CDR3 residues: CASSLGQGLDYEQYF. In nucleotides, the CDR3 is TGCGCCAGCAGCTTGGGGCAGGGACTAGACTACGAGCAGTACTTC.

The chain employs TRBV2 and TRBJ2-5; 9 bases are a match to TRBD2. This CDR3 comprises 15 residues. The V segment lost 5 bases and the J segment 1 base; nucleotides outside the gene matches: 5. CDR1 is SNHLY, CDR2 FYNNEI, per germline. The CDR3 sequence is CASSMGLASQETQYF. As DNA, the CDR3 is TGTGCCAGCAGTATGGGACTAGCCAGCCAAGAGACCCAGTACTTC.

The chain has TRBV4-1 and TRBJ1-6; D is undetermined. The germline V gene has CDR1 MGHRA and CDR2 YSYEKL. The V gene lost 4 bases and the J gene lost 7 bases, with 8 bases spanning the gap. The CDR3 runs to 13 residues. The CDR3 DNA is TGCGCCAGCAGCCCAGTGGGCAATTCACCCCTCCACTTT. Protein product: CASSPVGNSPLHF.

The V call is TRBV6-5, the J call TRBJ2-3, with 10 bases matching TRBD1. The CDR3 has 15 amino acids. The germline V gene has CDR1 MNHEY and CDR2 SVGAGI. The trim removed 3 bases at V and 5 bases at J, leaving 5 bases unmatched. DNA for the CDR3: TGTGCCAGCAGTTATAAGGGACAGGGGAAAGATACGCAGTATTTT. Protein: CASSYKGQGKDTQYF.

The chain employs TRBV5-1 and TRBJ2-3; 10 nucleotides line up with TRBD2. With 0 bases clipped from V and 5 bases from J, the junction kept 9 bases outside the gene matches. Germline values: CDR1 SGHRS, CDR2 YFSETQ. This CDR3 spans 17 amino acids. The CDR3 nucleotides are TGCGCCAGCAGCTTGGTTCTAGCGGGGGCCATCATAGATACGCAGTATTTT. Protein: CASSLVLAGAIIDTQYF.

The chain couples TRBV29-1 to TRBJ1-1; tentatively, D is TRBD1 (5 bases). V lost 3 bases and J 0 bases, leaving 8 bases between the germline ends. The CDR3 runs to 13 residues. Germline CDR1 is SQVTM and CDR2 is ANQGSEA. CDR3 sequence (DNA): TGCAGCGTTGAGCCGACAGTGAACACTGAAGCTTTCTTT. Protein: CSVEPTVNTEAFF.

The chain couples TRBV6-5 to TRBJ1-4; 8 positions match TRBD1. With 2 bases clipped from V and 3 bases from J, the junction kept 5 bases outside the gene matches. The CDR3 is 16 amino acids. Germline V lookup: CDR1 MNHEY, CDR2 SVGAGI. The CDR3 loop is CASSYTLDRANEKLFF. Written as DNA, the CDR3 is TGTGCCAGCAGTTACACCCTGGACAGGGCTAATGAAAAACTGTTTTTT.